This entry lists 3 T cell receptor beta chains sequenced from one sample in a study of T cells in localized non-small cell lung cancer. TCRdb's copy holds only in-frame clones and misses some; the assay was immunoSEQ multiplex PCR. The sample contains approximately 10,000 clones, approximately 90% of which appear only once. The sample in question was peripheral blood, obtained before any cancer treatment. Receptors were obtained from a male donor at least 60 years old with stage III lung adenocarcinoma.

V and J are TRBV2 and TRBJ1-1, with 9 nucleotides matching TRBD1. The CDR3 spans 14 residues. Germline CDR1 reads SNHLY; CDR2 reads FYNNEI. V lost 7 bases and J lost 5; bases outside the gene matches: 8. Written as DNA, the CDR3 is TGTGCCAGCATTGAGACAGGGGGGAGGACTGAAGCTTTCTTT. It yields the protein CASIETGGRTEAFF.

This clone was detected once. This sequence joins TRBV27 and TRBJ2-1; 9 bases are a match to TRBD1. This CDR3 has 17 residues. Losses at the gene ends were 3 bases for V and 4 bases for J; bases not matched to a gene: 10. Germline CDR1 is MNHEY and CDR2 is SMNVEV (reference sequence). The CDR3 region is CASSFTGGGAIYNEQFF. Here the CDR3 DNA reads TGTGCCAGCAGTTTTACAGGGGGCGGGGCGATATACAATGAGCAGTTCTTC.

The chain links TRBV6-1 to TRBJ2-7; 9 bases are shared with TRBD1. The CDR3 runs 14 residues. The trim removed 2 bases at V and 4 bases at J, leaving 3 bases unmatched. Germline CDR1 MNHNS, CDR2 SASEGT. DNA of the CDR3: TGTGCCAGCAGTGAAAAGGACAGGGGATACGAGCAGTACTTC. Protein product: CASSEKDRGYEQYF.